The entry below describes one TCR beta chain. This sample is part of a study of Ad26.COV2.S vaccination and SARS-CoV-2 variants. The protocol was immunoSEQ multiplex PCR, while the TCRdb copy is restricted to in-frame clones and leaves out a portion. The sample has 450,000 to 550,000 clones, roughly nine tenths seen once. Treatment: roughly 18 received Ad26.COV2.S at low or high dose, single or two shots; 5 received placebo; per-sample allocation not given. Sampling occurred on day 63 after the first vaccine or placebo injection. The vaccine delivered Wuhan-strain SARS-CoV-2 spike through an Ad26 vector. Germline V gene data show CDR1 as SQVTM and CDR2 as ANQGSEA. The V segment lost 5 bases and the J segment 7 bases; nucleotides outside the gene matches: 11. CDR3 length equals 15 residues.

This TCR was recovered from a person between 18 and 59 years old who received the Ad26.COV2.S COVID-19 vaccine or a placebo. The material was peripheral blood, obtained in a trial of Ad26.COV2.S vaccine versus placebo. The rearrangement links TRBV29-1 to TRBJ2-5; 12 nucleotides align to TRBD1. For the CDR3, the DNA is TGCAGCGTTATGGATTGGGACAGGGGGCTGGGGACCCAGTACTTC. It is translated as CSVMDWDRGLGTQYF.